The present T cell receptor (beta chain) was sequenced within a study of a mutant IDH1 vaccine in newly diagnosed glioma. Study-level results: The occurrence of vaccine-induced immune responses was seen in more than 85% of patients.

Concerning this clone itself: Its matching antigen is unknown.

Sequencing was performed with immunoSEQ multiplex PCR; in TCRdb, only in-frame clones are kept and a portion is missing. The data hold 65,000 to 70,000 clones, with around 83% observed a single time. Specified time point: baseline, week 1 (first vaccination visit). Treatment defined: pre-vaccination baseline after standard-of-care therapy. The ends were cut back, 4 bases at V and 1 base at J, with 10 bases in the middle. Germline V CDR1 and CDR2: LNHDA, SQIVND (reference sequence). The CDR3 totals 14 residues. The rearrangement joins TRBV19 to TRBJ1-2; D ambiguous. The specimen was peripheral blood mononuclear cells (PBMCs), collected from a glioma patient treated with radiotherapy, temozolomide or both. The receptor comes from a woman between 18 and 29 years old with glioma. Some clones in this sample may be carry-over from other donors' samples. The CDR3 sequence is CASSKSSGNYGYTF. DNA for the CDR3: TGTGCCAGTAGTAAAAGCTCGGGTAACTATGGCTACACCTTC.